These T cell receptor beta chains were read from a single sample in a study of T cell clonotyping in hematopoietic cell transplantation. Measured with immunoSEQ multiplex PCR; TCRdb has only the in-frame clones, and not every one. The sample carries 35,000 to 50,000 clones, roughly 85% recorded once. The source material was peripheral blood mononuclear cells, sampled before stem cell transplant. These receptors were taken from a man aged 55-75 years with acute myeloid leukemia. Some clones in this sample may be carry-over from other donors' samples. Each CDR3 is given with its conserved first and last residue. The D gene is left open where the match is weak. Clone size, where shown, is once, few, many, or a class for clones that have expanded.

j_gene | d_gene | abundance | v_gene | len | CDR3nt | CDR3aa
TRBJ1-5 | NA | NA | TRBV7-2 | 14 | TGTGCCAGCAGCCCAGCAAATAGCAATCAGCCCCAGCATTTT | CASSPANSNQPQHF
TRBJ1-6 | NA | few | TRBV4-3 | 17 | TGCGCCAGCAGCCGAAAGTCCGACCCGACTTATAATTCACCCCTCCACTTT | CASSRKSDPTYNSPLHF
TRBJ2-1 | NA | NA | TRBV9 | 15 | TGTGCCAGCAGTGCGGGACCCGGGTCTTACAATGAGCAGTTCTTC | CASSAGPGSYNEQFF
TRBJ2-7 | TRBD2 | NA | TRBV28 | 16 | TGTGCCAGCAGTTCCGTGGCATTGGGAGGGAGGCACGAGCAGTACTTC | CASSSVALGGRHEQYF
TRBJ1-2 | TRBD1 | NA | TRBV7-8 | 16 | TGTGCCAGCAGCTACCGGGACAGGCTCTTCGGCTATGGCTACACCTTC | CASSYRDRLFGYGYTF
TRBJ2-2 | NA | NA | TRBV6-1 | 16 | TGTGCCAGCAGTGACATACGGGGGAGGAACACCGGGGAGCTGTTTTTT | CASSDIRGRNTGELFF
TRBJ2-5 | TRBD2 | NA | TRBV5-4 | 14 | TGTGCCAGCAACCCTAGCGGGGCCTTGGAGACCCAGTACTTC | CASNPSGALETQYF
TRBJ1-1 | TRBD1 | NA | TRBV2 | 14 | TGTGCCAGCAGTGGACAGGGGGTGAACACTGAAGCTTTCTTT | CASSGQGVNTEAFF
TRBJ2-7 | TRBD2 | NA | TRBV7-9 | 14 | TGTGCCAGTTCAAATAGCGGGGGCCCGTACGAGCAGTACTTC | CASSNSGGPYEQYF
TRBJ2-7 | NA | NA | TRBV19 | 15 | TGTGCCAGTAGTATAGGACAGCGGGTTGTGAACGAGCAGTACTTC | CASSIGQRVVNEQYF
TRBJ1-2 | NA | few | TRBV5-1 | 13 | TGCGCCAGCAGCTTGGATGGAATCTATGGCTACACCTTC | CASSLDGIYGYTF
TRBJ2-7 | TRBD1 | once | TRBV5-1 | 15 | TGCGCCAGCAGCTGGACTACAGGGGGCCCGGACGAGCAGTACTTC | CASSWTTGGPDEQYF
TRBJ1-1 | NA | NA | TRBV27 | 12 | TGTGCCAGCAGTTCCGTGGGTCAGAAAGCTTTCTTT | CASSSVGQKAFF
TRBJ1-6 | NA | NA | TRBV4-3 | 13 | TGCGCCAGCAGCCGGGTCCGTGGCTCACCCCTCCACTTT | CASSRVRGSPLHF
TRBJ1-2 | TRBD1 | NA | TRBV6-5 | 14 | TGTGCCAGCAGATCTACAGGGGTCGGATATGGCTACACCTTC | CASRSTGVGYGYTF
TRBJ2-3 | NA | NA | TRBV7-9 | 15 | TGTGCCAGCAGCTTAGGAACAGGGCGGGCAGATACGCAGTATTTT | CASSLGTGRADTQYF
TRBJ1-1 | NA | NA | TRBV14 | 14 | TGTGCCAGCAGCCAAGTCCGGCACGACACTGAAGCTTTCTTT | CASSQVRHDTEAFF
TRBJ2-2 | NA | few | TRBV30 | 14 | TGTGCCTGGAGTGCCAGGCAGTACACCGGGGAGCTGTTTTTT | CAWSARQYTGELFF
TRBJ2-7 | NA | NA | TRBV6-6 | 14 | TGTGCCATCGGTTCCGACACCGCCCCCTACGAGCAGTACTTC | CAIGSDTAPYEQYF
TRBJ2-5 | NA | NA | TRBV5-1 | 14 | TGCGCCAGCAGCGAAGGTTGGGGCCCGGAGACCCAGTACTTC | CASSEGWGPETQYF
TRBJ1-5 | NA | NA | TRBV7-8 | 19 | TGTGCCAGCAGCTTAAGGGGGGGGCTGGATCCCTATAGCAATCAGCCCCAGCATTTT | CASSLRGGLDPYSNQPQHF
TRBJ2-1 | NA | NA | TRBV7-6 | 17 | TGTGCCAGCAGCCCAGATCCAGCCCGACAGCCTTACAATGAGCAGTTCTTC | CASSPDPARQPYNEQFF
TRBJ2-4 | NA | NA | TRBV9 | 17 | TGTGCCAGCAGCGGCCGAATGGGGGAAGGAACCAAAAACATTCAGTACTTC | CASSGRMGEGTKNIQYF
TRBJ1-2 | NA | NA | TRBV28 | 13 | TGTGCCAGCAGGTCGGGGGTGAGCTATGGCTACACCTTC | CASRSGVSYGYTF
TRBJ1-1 | NA | once | TRBV6-6 | 16 | TGTGCCAGCAGTACGCCCCGGACGGGTATGAACACTGAAGCTTTCTTT | CASSTPRTGMNTEAFF
TRBJ2-7 | NA | few | TRBV6-5 | 16 | TGTGCCAGCAGTTACTCGTCAGCAGACAAGCCCTACGAGCAGTACTTC | CASSYSSADKPYEQYF